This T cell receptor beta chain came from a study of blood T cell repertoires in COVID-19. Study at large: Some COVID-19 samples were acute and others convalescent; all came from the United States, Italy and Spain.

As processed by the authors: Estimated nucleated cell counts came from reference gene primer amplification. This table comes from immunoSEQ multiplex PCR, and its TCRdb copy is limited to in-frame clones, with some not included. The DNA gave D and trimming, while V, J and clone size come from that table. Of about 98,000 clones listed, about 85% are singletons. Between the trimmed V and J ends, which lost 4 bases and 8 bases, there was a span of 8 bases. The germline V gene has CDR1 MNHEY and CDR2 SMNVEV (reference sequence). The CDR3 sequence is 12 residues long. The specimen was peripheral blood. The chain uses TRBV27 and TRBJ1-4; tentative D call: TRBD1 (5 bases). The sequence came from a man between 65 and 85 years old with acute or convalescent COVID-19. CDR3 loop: CASSSRGEKLFF. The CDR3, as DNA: TGTGCCAGCAGTTCCCGGGGGGAAAAACTGTTTTTT.